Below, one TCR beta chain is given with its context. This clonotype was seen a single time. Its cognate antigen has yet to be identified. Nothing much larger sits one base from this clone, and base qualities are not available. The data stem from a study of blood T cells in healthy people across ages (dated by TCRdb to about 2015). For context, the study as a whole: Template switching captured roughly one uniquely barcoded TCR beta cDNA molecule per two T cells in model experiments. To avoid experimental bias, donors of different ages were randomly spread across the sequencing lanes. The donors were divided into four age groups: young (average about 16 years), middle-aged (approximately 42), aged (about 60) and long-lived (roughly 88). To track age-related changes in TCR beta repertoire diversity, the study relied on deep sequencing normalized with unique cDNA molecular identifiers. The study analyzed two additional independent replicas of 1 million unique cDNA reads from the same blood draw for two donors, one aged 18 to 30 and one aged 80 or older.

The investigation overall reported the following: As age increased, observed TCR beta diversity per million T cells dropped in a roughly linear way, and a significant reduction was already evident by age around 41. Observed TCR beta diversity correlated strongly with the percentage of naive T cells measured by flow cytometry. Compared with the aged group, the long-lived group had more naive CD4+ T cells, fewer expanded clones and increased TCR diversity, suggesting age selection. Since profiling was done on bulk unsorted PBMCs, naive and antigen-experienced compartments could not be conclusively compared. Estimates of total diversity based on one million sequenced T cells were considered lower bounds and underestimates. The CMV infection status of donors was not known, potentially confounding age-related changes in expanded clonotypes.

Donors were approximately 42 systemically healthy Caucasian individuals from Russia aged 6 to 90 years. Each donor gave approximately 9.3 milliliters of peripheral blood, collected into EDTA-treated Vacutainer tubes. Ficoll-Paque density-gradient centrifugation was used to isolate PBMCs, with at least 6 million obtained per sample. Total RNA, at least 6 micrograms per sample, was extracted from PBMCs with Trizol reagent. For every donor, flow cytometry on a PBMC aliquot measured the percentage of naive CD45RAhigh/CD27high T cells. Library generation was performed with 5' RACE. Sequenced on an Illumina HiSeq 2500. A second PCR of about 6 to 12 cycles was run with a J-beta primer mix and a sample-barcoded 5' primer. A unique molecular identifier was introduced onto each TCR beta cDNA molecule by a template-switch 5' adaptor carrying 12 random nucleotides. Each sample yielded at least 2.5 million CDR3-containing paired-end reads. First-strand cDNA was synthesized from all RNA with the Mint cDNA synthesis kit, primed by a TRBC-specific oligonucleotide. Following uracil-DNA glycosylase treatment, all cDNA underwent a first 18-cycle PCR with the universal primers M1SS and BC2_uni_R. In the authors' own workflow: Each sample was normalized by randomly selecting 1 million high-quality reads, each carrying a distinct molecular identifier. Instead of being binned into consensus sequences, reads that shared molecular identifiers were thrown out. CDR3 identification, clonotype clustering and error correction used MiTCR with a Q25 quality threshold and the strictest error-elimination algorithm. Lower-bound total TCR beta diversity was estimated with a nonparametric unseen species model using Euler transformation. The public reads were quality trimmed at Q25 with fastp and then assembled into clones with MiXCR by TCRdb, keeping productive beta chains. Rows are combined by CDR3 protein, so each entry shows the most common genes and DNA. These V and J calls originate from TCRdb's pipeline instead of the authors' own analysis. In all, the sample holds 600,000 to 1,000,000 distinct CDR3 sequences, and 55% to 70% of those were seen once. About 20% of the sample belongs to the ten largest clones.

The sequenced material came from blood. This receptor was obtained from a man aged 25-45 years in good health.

The bases read TGCAGTGCGAGTAGGGGTAATGAAGAGACCCAGTACTTC. Its protein reads: CSASRGNEETQYF. The chain links TRBV20-1 with TRBJ2-5; the D gene is possibly TRBD1, with 5 bases matching. V is shortened by 6 bases, J by 3 bases, and the region joining them spans 14 bases. The germline V gene (reference sequence) gives CDR1 as DFQATT and CDR2 as SNEGSKA. From cysteine to phenylalanine, the CDR3 is 13 amino acids long. The retained sequence is limited to the CDR3, 39 bases, with the frame set at the first base.